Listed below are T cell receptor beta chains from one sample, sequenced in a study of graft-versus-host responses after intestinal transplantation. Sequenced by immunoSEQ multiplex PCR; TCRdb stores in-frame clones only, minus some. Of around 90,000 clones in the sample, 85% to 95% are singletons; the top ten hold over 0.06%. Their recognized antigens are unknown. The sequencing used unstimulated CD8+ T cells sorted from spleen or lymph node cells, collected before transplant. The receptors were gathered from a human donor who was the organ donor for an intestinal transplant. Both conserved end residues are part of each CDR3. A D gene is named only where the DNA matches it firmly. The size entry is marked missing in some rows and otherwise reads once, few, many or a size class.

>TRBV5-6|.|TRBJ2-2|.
CASSLEFCCGPDTGELFF
TGTGCCAGCAGCTTGGAATTCTGTTGTGGGCCGGACACCGGGGAGCTGTTTTTT
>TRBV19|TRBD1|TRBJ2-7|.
CASSFGTGYEQYF
TGTGCCAGTAGTTTCGGGACAGGCTACGAGCAGTACTTC
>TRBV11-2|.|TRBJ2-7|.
CASSFGQSYEQYF
TGTGCCAGCAGCTTCGGACAGTCCTACGAGCAGTACTTC
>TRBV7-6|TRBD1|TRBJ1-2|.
CASSPRTGFNYGYTF
TGTGCCAGCAGCCCCCGGACAGGTTTTAACTATGGCTACACCTTC
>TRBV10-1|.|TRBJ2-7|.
CASSEYQGGEQYF
TGCGCCAGCAGTGAGTACCAAGGCGGCGAGCAGTACTTC
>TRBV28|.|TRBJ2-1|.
CASSRPGFSYNEQFF
TGTGCCAGCAGCCGCCCGGGATTCTCCTACAATGAGCAGTTCTTC
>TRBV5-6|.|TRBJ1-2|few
CASSPNSVTYGYTF
TGTGCCAGCAGCCCGAATAGCGTAACATATGGCTACACCTTC
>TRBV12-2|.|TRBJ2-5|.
CASRILQGSQETQYF
TGTGCAAGTCGCATACTACAGGGGAGTCAAGAGACCCAGTACTTC
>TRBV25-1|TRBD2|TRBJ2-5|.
CASSPGTRRETQYF
TGTGCCAGCAGCCCCGGGACTAGGAGGGAGACCCAGTACTTC
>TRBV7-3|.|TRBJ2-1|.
CASSLYKNNEQFF
TGTGCCAGCAGCTTATACAAAAACAATGAGCAGTTCTTC
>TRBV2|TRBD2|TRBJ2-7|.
CASIVGRGGLTNEQYF
TGTGCCAGCATAGTAGGGCGGGGGGGCCTGACCAACGAGCAGTACTTC
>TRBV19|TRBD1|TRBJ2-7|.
CASSPGTAGYEQYF
TGTGCCAGTAGTCCTGGGACAGCAGGCTACGAGCAGTACTTC
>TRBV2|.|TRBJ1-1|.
CASSDIPEAFF
TGTGCCAGCAGCGACATCCCTGAAGCTTTCTTT
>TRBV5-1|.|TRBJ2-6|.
CASSLEGGAGANVLTF
TGCGCCAGCAGCTTGGAGGGCGGGGCCGGGGCCAACGTCCTGACTTTC
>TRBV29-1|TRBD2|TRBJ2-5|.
CSVEDPGLAGNQETQYF
TGCAGCGTTGAAGATCCTGGACTAGCGGGAAACCAAGAGACCCAGTACTTC
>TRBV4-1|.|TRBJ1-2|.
CASRHGTGGFYTF
TGCGCCAGCAGACATGGCACAGGTGGTTTTTACACCTTC
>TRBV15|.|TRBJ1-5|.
CATGGSGQPQHF
TGTGCCACCGGAGGTTCGGGGCAGCCCCAGCATTTT
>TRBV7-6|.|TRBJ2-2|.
CASSPPGTGELFF
TGTGCCAGCAGCCCCCCGGGCACCGGGGAGCTGTTTTTT
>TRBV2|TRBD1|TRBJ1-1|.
CASSEGFFDRGLNTEAFF
TGTGCCAGCAGTGAGGGTTTTTTTGACAGGGGGTTGAACACTGAAGCTTTCTTT
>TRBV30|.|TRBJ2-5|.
CAFSGGYETQYF
TGTGCCTTCTCCGGAGGGTACGAGACCCAGTACTTC
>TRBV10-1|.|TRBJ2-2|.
CASSESLATGELFF
TGCGCCAGCAGTGAGTCGCTAGCAACCGGGGAGCTGTTTTTT
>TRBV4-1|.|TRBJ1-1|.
CASSQTTGDTEAFF
TGCGCCAGCAGCCAAACGACCGGGGACACTGAAGCTTTCTTT
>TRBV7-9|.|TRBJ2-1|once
CASSLIISGISGEQFF
TGTGCCAGCAGCTTAATCATTAGCGGTATTTCAGGTGAGCAGTTCTTC
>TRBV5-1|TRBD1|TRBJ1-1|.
CASSLNSWAGGLNTEAFF
TGCGCCAGCAGCTTGAATAGTTGGGCAGGGGGATTGAACACTGAAGCTTTCTTT
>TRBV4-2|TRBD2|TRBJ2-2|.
CASSPSQASGSTGELFF
TGTGCCAGCAGCCCGTCCCAGGCTAGCGGGAGTACCGGGGAGCTGTTTTTT
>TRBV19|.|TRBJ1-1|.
CASSAGAMNTEAFF
TGTGCCAGTAGTGCAGGGGCCATGAACACTGAAGCTTTCTTT
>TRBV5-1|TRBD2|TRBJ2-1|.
CASAYGLAGGAPEQFF
TGCGCCAGCGCCTACGGACTAGCGGGGGGTGCTCCTGAGCAGTTCTTC
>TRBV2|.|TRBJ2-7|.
CASDRRESYEQYF
TGTGCCAGCGATCGGCGGGAAAGCTACGAGCAGTACTTC
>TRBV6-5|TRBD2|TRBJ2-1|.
CASSPSSGVYNEQFF
TGTGCCAGCAGTCCCTCTAGCGGGGTCTACAATGAGCAGTTCTTC
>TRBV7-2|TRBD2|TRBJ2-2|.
CASSSNSGGALFRELFF
TGTGCCAGCAGCTCAAATAGCGGGGGGGCCCTATTCAGGGAGCTGTTTTTT
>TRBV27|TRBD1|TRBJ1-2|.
CASSLKAGGFTGYTF
TGTGCCAGCAGTTTGAAGGCAGGGGGCTTTACGGGCTACACCTTC
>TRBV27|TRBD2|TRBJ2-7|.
CASSFTILAGGPEQYF
TGTGCCAGCAGTTTCACAATACTAGCGGGAGGGCCCGAGCAGTACTTC
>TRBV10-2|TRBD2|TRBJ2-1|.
CASKLTSGSYDEQFF
TGCGCCAGCAAATTAACGAGCGGGAGTTATGATGAGCAGTTCTTC
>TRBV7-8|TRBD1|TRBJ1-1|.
CASSSGGLRTEAFF
TGTGCCAGCAGCTCAGGGGGCTTGCGCACTGAAGCTTTCTTT
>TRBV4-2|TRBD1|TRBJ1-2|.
CASSQGGQGWGYTF
TGTGCCAGCAGCCAAGGCGGACAGGGCTGGGGCTACACCTTC
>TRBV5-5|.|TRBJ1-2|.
CASSLRGINYGYTF
TGTGCCAGCAGCTTACGAGGGATCAACTATGGCTACACCTTC
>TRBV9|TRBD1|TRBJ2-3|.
CASSPDHPGTDSTDTQYF
TGTGCCAGCAGCCCGGATCACCCCGGGACAGATAGCACAGATACGCAGTATTTT
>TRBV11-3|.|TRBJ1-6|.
CASSLIGGLLTLSSPLHF
TGTGCCAGCAGCTTAATCGGAGGATTACTTACCTTATCTTCACCCCTCCACTTT
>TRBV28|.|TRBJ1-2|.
CASSLVPGGGGGGYTF
TGTGCCAGCAGTTTGGTCCCGGGGGGGGGAGGAGGTGGCTACACCTTC
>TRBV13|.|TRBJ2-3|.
CASSLFSITQYF
TGTGCCAGCAGCTTATTTAGCATTACGCAGTATTTT
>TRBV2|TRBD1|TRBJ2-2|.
CASSESRDRGTRTGELFF
TGTGCCAGCAGTGAAAGTCGGGACAGGGGAACGCGCACCGGGGAGCTGTTTTTT
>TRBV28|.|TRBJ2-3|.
CASSLPQGFTGSEDRDTQYF
TGTGCCAGCAGTTTGCCGCAGGGGTTTACGGGAAGTGAGGATCGGGATACGCAGTATTTT
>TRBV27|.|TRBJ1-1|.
CASRRYTEAFF
TGTGCCAGCAGGAGGTACACTGAAGCTTTCTTT
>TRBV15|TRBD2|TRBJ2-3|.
CATSREGIAGEDTQYF
TGTGCCACCAGCAGAGAAGGAATAGCGGGAGAAGATACGCAGTATTTT
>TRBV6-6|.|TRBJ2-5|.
CASSYSSSQETQYF
TGTGCCAGCAGTTACAGTTCCAGCCAAGAGACCCAGTACTTC
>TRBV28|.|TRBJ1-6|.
CASHQGQNSPLHF
TGTGCCAGCCATCAGGGCCAAAATTCACCCCTCCACTTT
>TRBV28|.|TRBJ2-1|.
CASGGEQFF
TGTGCCAGTGGAGGTGAGCAGTTCTTC
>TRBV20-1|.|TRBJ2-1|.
CSLISYNEQFF
TGCAGCCTTATCTCCTACAATGAGCAGTTCTTC
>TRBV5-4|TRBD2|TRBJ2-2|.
CASSLAGGPSPGELFF
TGTGCCAGCAGTCTAGCGGGAGGGCCTTCACCCGGGGAGCTGTTTTTT
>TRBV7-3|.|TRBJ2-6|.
CASSLDGLQGAGGANVLTF
TGTGCCAGCAGCCTGGATGGGCTCCAGGGCGCGGGGGGGGCCAACGTCCTGACTTTC
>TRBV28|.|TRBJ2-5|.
CASSFSPSLETQYF
TGTGCCAGCAGTTTTTCCCCCTCCTTGGAGACCCAGTACTTC
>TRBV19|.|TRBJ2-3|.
CASSIAGTSTDTQYF
TGTGCCAGTAGTATTGCAGGGACTAGCACAGATACGCAGTATTTT
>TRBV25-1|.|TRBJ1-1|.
CASSESSWNTEAFF
TGTGCCAGCAGTGAATCTAGCTGGAACACTGAAGCTTTCTTT
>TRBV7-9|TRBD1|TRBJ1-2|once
CASSQTSGQGAQGYTF
TGTGCCAGCAGCCAAACTTCGGGACAGGGGGCGCAGGGCTACACCTTC